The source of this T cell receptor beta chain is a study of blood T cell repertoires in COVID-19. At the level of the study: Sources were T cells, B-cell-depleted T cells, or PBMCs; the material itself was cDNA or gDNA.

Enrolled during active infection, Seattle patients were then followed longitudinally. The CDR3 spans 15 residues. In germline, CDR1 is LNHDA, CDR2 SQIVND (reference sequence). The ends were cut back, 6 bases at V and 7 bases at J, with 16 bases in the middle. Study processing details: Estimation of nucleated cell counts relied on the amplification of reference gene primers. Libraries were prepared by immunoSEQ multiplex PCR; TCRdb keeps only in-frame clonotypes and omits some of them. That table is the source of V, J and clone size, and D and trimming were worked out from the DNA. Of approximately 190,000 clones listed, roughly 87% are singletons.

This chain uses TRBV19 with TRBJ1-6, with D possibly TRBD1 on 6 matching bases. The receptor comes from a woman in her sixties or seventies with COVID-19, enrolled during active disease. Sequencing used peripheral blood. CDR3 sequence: CASRSTGFDNSPLHF. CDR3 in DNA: TGTGCCAGTAGGAGTACAGGGTTCGACAATTCACCCCTCCACTTT. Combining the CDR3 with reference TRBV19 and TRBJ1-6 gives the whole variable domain DGGITQSPKYLFRKEGQNVTLSCEQNLNHDAMYWYRQDPGQGLRLIYYSQIVNDFQKGDIAEGYSVSREKKESFPLTVTSAQKNPTAFYLCASRSTGFDNSPLHFGNGTRLTVT.